This T cell receptor (beta chain) was sequenced for a study of PD-1 blockade in classical Hodgkin lymphoma. General observations from the study: The baseline diversity of complete responders showed similarity to that of newly diagnosed patients.

With no exception, relapse followed autologous stem cell transplantation in all patients, and brentuximab vedotin exposure varied. Germline CDR1 SGHRS, CDR2 YFSETQ. The CDR3 spans 15 residues. Trimming cost V 1 base and J 5 bases; bases outside gene matches: 5. Remarks on this clone: Its specificity is unknown.

Method: immunoSEQ multiplex PCR; TCRdb's copy keeps in-frame clones and lacks some. The table has 35,000 or so clones, more than 65% seen once; the top ten hold 14%. The V and J genes are TRBV5-1 and TRBJ1-5; 8 nucleotides match TRBD1. The receptor comes from a human donor with classical Hodgkin lymphoma. This sample comprised peripheral blood mononuclear cells (PBMCs), obtained before the second cycle of nivolumab. CDR3 nucleotides: TGCGCCAGCAGCTTGACGGGACAGGTTTATCAGCCCCAGCATTTT. It is translated as CASSLTGQVYQPQHF. Supplemented by reference TRBV5-1 and TRBJ1-5, the full variable domain reads KAGVTQTPRYLIKTRGQQVTLSCSPISGHRSVSWYQQTPGQGLQFLFEYFSETQRNKGNFPGRFSGRQFSNSRSEMNVSTLELGDSALYLCASSLTGQVYQPQHFGDGTRLSIL.